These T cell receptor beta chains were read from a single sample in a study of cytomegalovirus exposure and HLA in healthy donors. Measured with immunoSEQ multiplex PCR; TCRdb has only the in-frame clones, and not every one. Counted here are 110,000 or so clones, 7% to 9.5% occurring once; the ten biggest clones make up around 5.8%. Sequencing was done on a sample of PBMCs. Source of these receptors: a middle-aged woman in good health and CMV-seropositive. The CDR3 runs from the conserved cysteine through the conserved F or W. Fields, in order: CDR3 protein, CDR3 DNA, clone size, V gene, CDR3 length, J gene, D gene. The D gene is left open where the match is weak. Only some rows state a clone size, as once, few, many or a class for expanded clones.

CDR3aa: CASSDDRGVETQYF
CDR3nt: TGTGCCAGCAGCGACGACAGGGGAGTTGAGACCCAGTACTTC
abundance: .
v_gene: TRBV7-2
len: 14
j_gene: TRBJ2-5
d_gene: TRBD1

CDR3aa: CASSFLTGGETQYF
CDR3nt: TGTGCCAGCAGCTTTCTTACGGGAGGAGAGACCCAGTACTTC
abundance: few
v_gene: TRBV5-4
len: 14
j_gene: TRBJ2-5
d_gene: TRBD2

CDR3aa: CAWQAGDGSPLHF
CDR3nt: TGTGCCTGGCAAGCAGGGGACGGTTCACCCCTCCACTTT
abundance: few
v_gene: TRBV30
len: 13
j_gene: TRBJ1-6
d_gene: .

CDR3aa: CASSFRRTPNTEAFF
CDR3nt: TGTGCCAGCAGCTTCCGAAGGACACCAAACACTGAAGCTTTCTTT
abundance: few
v_gene: TRBV28
len: 15
j_gene: TRBJ1-1
d_gene: .

CDR3aa: CASSTYPQGNYEQYF
CDR3nt: TGCGCCAGCAGCACATATCCCCAGGGGAACTACGAGCAGTACTTC
abundance: few
v_gene: TRBV5-1
len: 15
j_gene: TRBJ2-7
d_gene: .

CDR3aa: CATSRDLGGTDTQYF
CDR3nt: TGTGCCACCAGCAGAGATTTGGGGGGGACAGATACGCAGTATTTT
abundance: few
v_gene: TRBV15
len: 15
j_gene: TRBJ2-3
d_gene: TRBD2

CDR3aa: CASSSRQGMNTEAFF
CDR3nt: TGCGCCAGCAGCTCCCGACAGGGGATGAACACTGAAGCTTTCTTT
abundance: few
v_gene: TRBV5-1
len: 15
j_gene: TRBJ1-1
d_gene: TRBD1

CDR3aa: CASSVGRGGNQPQHF
CDR3nt: TGTGCCAGCAGCGTAGGCCGGGGGGGAAATCAGCCCCAGCATTTT
abundance: few
v_gene: TRBV9
len: 15
j_gene: TRBJ1-5
d_gene: .

CDR3aa: CASSSPGENTEAFF
CDR3nt: TGTGCCAGCAGTTCCCCGGGGGAAAACACTGAAGCTTTCTTT
abundance: .
v_gene: TRBV28
len: 14
j_gene: TRBJ1-1
d_gene: .

CDR3aa: CASSLFYGELFF
CDR3nt: TGTGCCAGCAGCTTATTTTACGGGGAGCTGTTTTTT
abundance: few
v_gene: TRBV11-2
len: 12
j_gene: TRBJ2-2
d_gene: .

CDR3aa: CASSLAGNTEAFF
CDR3nt: TGCGCCAGCAGCTTGGCCGGGAACACTGAAGCTTTCTTT
abundance: many
v_gene: TRBV5-1
len: 13
j_gene: TRBJ1-1
d_gene: .

CDR3aa: CATHPGQGDGANVLTF
CDR3nt: TGTGCCACCCACCCGGGACAGGGAGACGGGGCCAACGTCCTGACTTTC
abundance: .
v_gene: TRBV10-3
len: 16
j_gene: TRBJ2-6
d_gene: TRBD1

CDR3aa: CASSYYRSSYEQYF
CDR3nt: TGTGCCAGCAGTTACTACAGGTCCTCCTACGAGCAGTACTTC
abundance: .
v_gene: TRBV6-5
len: 14
j_gene: TRBJ2-7
d_gene: .

CDR3aa: CASSRRDTVGGYTF
CDR3nt: TGTGCCAGCAGTCGACGAGACACGGTGGGTGGCTACACCTTC
abundance: few
v_gene: TRBV27
len: 14
j_gene: TRBJ1-2
d_gene: .

CDR3aa: CASSQPRGSEQFF
CDR3nt: TGCGCCAGCAGCCAGCCCAGGGGAAGTGAGCAGTTCTTC
abundance: few
v_gene: TRBV5-1
len: 13
j_gene: TRBJ2-1
d_gene: .

CDR3aa: CASSLALAYDTQYF
CDR3nt: TGTGCCAGCAGCTTAGCACTAGCTTACGATACGCAGTATTTT
abundance: few
v_gene: TRBV7-2
len: 14
j_gene: TRBJ2-3
d_gene: .

CDR3aa: CASSPEQGPYTEAFF
CDR3nt: TGTGCCAGCAGCCCAGAACAGGGTCCCTACACTGAAGCTTTCTTT
abundance: once
v_gene: TRBV7-6
len: 15
j_gene: TRBJ1-1
d_gene: .

CDR3aa: CASSPRSGVSNEKLFF
CDR3nt: TGTGCCAGCAGCCCGAGGAGCGGGGTGTCTAATGAAAAACTGTTTTTT
abundance: .
v_gene: TRBV7-9
len: 16
j_gene: TRBJ1-4
d_gene: .

CDR3aa: CASSLGTVLETQYF
CDR3nt: TGTGCCAGCAGCTTAGGGACAGTCTTAGAGACCCAGTACTTC
abundance: few
v_gene: TRBV7-8
len: 14
j_gene: TRBJ2-5
d_gene: .

CDR3aa: CASSKGLAGERSVDTQYF
CDR3nt: TGCGCCAGCAGCAAAGGACTAGCGGGGGAGCGAAGCGTAGATACGCAGTATTTT
abundance: .
v_gene: TRBV5-1
len: 18
j_gene: TRBJ2-3
d_gene: TRBD2

CDR3aa: CASSEAGLNYGYTF
CDR3nt: TGTGCCAGCAGTGAAGCGGGCCTCAACTATGGCTACACCTTC
abundance: few
v_gene: TRBV6-1
len: 14
j_gene: TRBJ1-2
d_gene: .

CDR3aa: CASSVGGRGYNTEAFF
CDR3nt: TGTGCCAGCAGCGTAGGGGGGAGGGGTTATAACACTGAAGCTTTCTTT
abundance: .
v_gene: TRBV9
len: 16
j_gene: TRBJ1-1
d_gene: .

CDR3aa: CASSTSWGETEAFF
CDR3nt: TGTGCCAGCAGCACTTCGTGGGGAGAGACTGAAGCTTTCTTT
abundance: few
v_gene: TRBV9
len: 14
j_gene: TRBJ1-1
d_gene: .

CDR3aa: CASTPKLGTVEKLFF
CDR3nt: TGTGCCAGCACCCCAAAGCTTGGGACAGTTGAAAAACTGTTTTTT
abundance: few
v_gene: TRBV7-2
len: 15
j_gene: TRBJ1-4
d_gene: TRBD1

CDR3aa: CATSRGQSRDRVRSGANVLTF
CDR3nt: TGTGCCACCAGCAGAGGACAATCCCGGGACAGGGTCCGCTCTGGGGCCAACGTCCTGACTTTC
abundance: .
v_gene: TRBV15
len: 21
j_gene: TRBJ2-6
d_gene: TRBD1

CDR3aa: CASSPATGAGEQYF
CDR3nt: TGTGCCAGCTCACCCGCTACAGGGGCAGGCGAGCAGTACTTC
abundance: .
v_gene: TRBV18
len: 14
j_gene: TRBJ2-7
d_gene: TRBD1

CDR3aa: CASSLVQGANNEQFF
CDR3nt: TGCGCCAGCAGCTTGGTCCAGGGGGCCAACAATGAGCAGTTCTTC
abundance: few
v_gene: TRBV5-1
len: 15
j_gene: TRBJ2-1
d_gene: TRBD1

CDR3aa: CASSLLSSGGKYGEQFF
CDR3nt: TGCGCCAGCAGCTTGCTGTCTAGCGGGGGGAAGTACGGTGAGCAGTTCTTC
abundance: few
v_gene: TRBV5-1
len: 17
j_gene: TRBJ2-1
d_gene: TRBD2

CDR3aa: CAIREGSRYEQYF
CDR3nt: TGTGCCATCAGGGAGGGTTCGCGCTACGAGCAGTACTTC
abundance: .
v_gene: TRBV10-3
len: 13
j_gene: TRBJ2-7
d_gene: .

CDR3aa: CASSQLNREGKEKLFF
CDR3nt: TGCGCCAGCAGCCAATTGAACCGGGAGGGGAAGGAAAAACTGTTTTTT
abundance: few
v_gene: TRBV4-1
len: 16
j_gene: TRBJ1-4
d_gene: .

CDR3aa: CAWSPRATNEKLFF
CDR3nt: TGTGCCTGGAGTCCCCGTGCAACTAATGAAAAACTGTTTTTT
abundance: .
v_gene: TRBV30
len: 14
j_gene: TRBJ1-4
d_gene: .

CDR3aa: CSVGLAGGTDTQYF
CDR3nt: TGCAGCGTTGGACTAGCGGGGGGCACAGATACGCAGTATTTT
abundance: .
v_gene: TRBV29-1
len: 14
j_gene: TRBJ2-3
d_gene: TRBD2

CDR3aa: CASSPRGHPFAEKLFF
CDR3nt: TGTGCCAGCAGCCCTCGGGGACATCCCTTTGCTGAAAAACTGTTTTTT
abundance: few
v_gene: TRBV25-1
len: 16
j_gene: TRBJ1-4
d_gene: .

CDR3aa: CASSSPGQPNTEAFF
CDR3nt: TGTGCCAGCAGCTCCCCGGGACAGCCGAACACTGAAGCTTTCTTT
abundance: few
v_gene: TRBV28
len: 15
j_gene: TRBJ1-1
d_gene: TRBD1

CDR3aa: CASSTSGTGGLEAFF
CDR3nt: TGTGCCAGCAGTACATCCGGGACAGGGGGCTTGGAAGCTTTCTTT
abundance: .
v_gene: TRBV6-5
len: 15
j_gene: TRBJ1-1
d_gene: TRBD1

CDR3aa: CASSLRDQPQHF
CDR3nt: TGTGCCAGCAGCTTACGAGATCAGCCCCAGCATTTT
abundance: .
v_gene: TRBV5-6
len: 12
j_gene: TRBJ1-5
d_gene: .

CDR3aa: CASSAYGTEQFF
CDR3nt: TGTGCCAGCAGCGCGTACGGGACAGAGCAGTTCTTC
abundance: .
v_gene: TRBV6-4
len: 12
j_gene: TRBJ2-1
d_gene: .

CDR3aa: CASSLGLADTQYF
CDR3nt: TGTGCCAGCAGCTTAGGGCTAGCGGATACGCAGTATTTT
abundance: .
v_gene: TRBV11-2
len: 13
j_gene: TRBJ2-3
d_gene: .

CDR3aa: CASSQEEGREQYF
CDR3nt: TGTGCCAGCAGCCAAGAAGAGGGAAGGGAGCAGTACTTC
abundance: .
v_gene: TRBV4-2
len: 13
j_gene: TRBJ2-7
d_gene: .

CDR3aa: CASSLSAGGRNTEAFF
CDR3nt: TGTGCCAGCAGCTTGTCCGCAGGGGGAAGGAACACTGAAGCTTTCTTT
abundance: few
v_gene: TRBV7-9
len: 16
j_gene: TRBJ1-1
d_gene: TRBD1

CDR3aa: CASSFSAAGGTGELFF
CDR3nt: TGTGCCAGCAGCTTCTCCGCGGCGGGGGGAACCGGGGAGCTGTTTTTT
abundance: .
v_gene: TRBV11-2
len: 16
j_gene: TRBJ2-2
d_gene: TRBD2